The 20 T cell receptor beta chains presented below share a single source sample, sequenced in a study of T cells in localized non-small cell lung cancer. Profiled with immunoSEQ multiplex PCR; TCRdb holds only in-frame clones, not every one. The sample includes tens of thousands of clones, roughly 83% of them seen just once. The material sequenced was PBMCs, taken before any cancer treatment. The origin of the receptors is a man between 40 and 69 years old with stage II lung adenocarcinoma.

To note about this clone: At one end, the junction sequence differs from germline, possibly due to a read error. The chain recombines TRBV28 with TRBJ2-2; D possibly corresponds to TRBD2 (5 bases). There are 14 residues in the CDR3. Germline loops: CDR1 MDHEN, CDR2 SYDVKM. CDR3 DNA sequence: TGTGCCAGCAGTTTACCCTTGGTAACCGGGGAGCCGTTTTTT. This gives the protein CASSLPLVTGEPFF.

This sequence joins TRBV25-1 and TRBJ2-1; D gene uncertain. This CDR3 contains 12 residues. V lost 2 bases, J lost 7 bases, and 6 bases lay in between. Germline V gives CDR1 MGHDK, CDR2 SYGVNS. CDR3 protein: CASSEGRNEQFF. The CDR3 DNA sequence: TGTGCCAGCAGTGAAGGAAGGAATGAGCAGTTCTTC.

This clone turned up a few times. Other nucleotide sequences from this sample produce the same CDR3. The chain combines TRBV7-6 with TRBJ2-7; D is unresolved. Germline CDR1 SGHVS, CDR2 FNYEAQ. Between the trimmed V and J ends, which lost 5 bases and 0 bases, there was a span of 14 bases. This CDR3 comprises 15 residues. This CDR3 reads CASSPAGRTSYEQYF. Here the CDR3 DNA reads TGTGCCAGCAGCCCCGCAGGCAGAACCTCCTACGAGCAGTACTTC.

This clone was seen only once. The chain uses TRBV10-3 and TRBJ1-5, with TRBD1 identical over 12 bases. The CDR3 length is 16 residues. The ends lost 3 bases at V and 7 bases at J; junction bases unmatched: 7. Germline CDR1 is ENHRY and CDR2 is SYGVKD. The CDR3 reads CAISDRDRGLEQPQHF. For the CDR3, the DNA is TGTGCCATCAGTGATCGGGACAGGGGGCTCGAGCAGCCCCAGCATTTT.

The table lists this clone with a few counts. The DNA for the CDR3 is TGTGCCAGCTCCCGGGCCCAGGCTAGCACAGATACGCAGTATTTT. This translates into CASSRAQASTDTQYF. The chain has TRBV18 and TRBJ2-3, with unresolved D. The CDR3 is made up of 15 amino acids. The germline V and J ends were trimmed by 6 bases and 0 bases, with 13 bases remaining between them. The germline V gene encodes CDR1 KGHSH and CDR2 LQKENI.

The rearrangement links TRBV7-9 to TRBJ1-3; D call uncertain. The germline V and J ends were trimmed by 5 bases and 0 bases, with 14 bases remaining between them. The V gene's germline CDR1 is SEHNR and CDR2 FQNEAQ (reference sequence). This CDR3 spans 16 amino acids. Written as DNA, the CDR3 is TGTGCCAGCAGCCCCTTATTCCCAAGCTCTGGAAACACCATATATTTT. The encoded protein is CASSPLFPSSGNTIYF.

This clone occurred a few times. The gene calls are TRBV9 and TRBJ2-1; tentative D call: TRBD1 (5 bases). V lost 4 bases to trimming and J lost 6 bases, with 14 bases between them. The V gene's germline CDR1 is SGDLS and CDR2 YYNGEE. This CDR3 has 14 residues. In DNA form, the CDR3 reads TGTGCCAGCAGCCCTTTTGGACAACTCAATGAGCAGTTCTTC. Its translation is CASSPFGQLNEQFF.

The CDR3: CAVTKGQSTDTQYF. The CDR3 coding sequence is TGTGCCGTTACGAAGGGACAGAGCACAGATACGCAGTATTTT. The chain links TRBV19 to TRBJ2-3; TRBD1 matches at 7 bases. After removal of 11 bases from V and 0 bases from J, the junction contained 8 bases not matched to a gene. There are 14 residues in the CDR3. Germline-derived CDR1 and CDR2 are LNHDA and SQIVND (reference sequence).

The chain combines TRBV9 with TRBJ2-5; 9 bases agree with TRBD2. The CDR3 runs 19 residues. The V gene's germline CDR1 is SGDLS and CDR2 YYNGEE. The J segment lost 2 bases and the V segment lost 4 bases, leaving 18 bases of the junction unmatched. DNA for the CDR3: TGTGCCAGCAGCTTAGCAGGAGCGGGAGGACGGTTAGGGCAAGAGACCCAGTACTTC. It specifies CASSLAGAGGRLGQETQYF.

This clone was detected only a few times. This chain joins TRBV6-1 and TRBJ1-2, with 9 bases identical to TRBD1. V lost 5 bases and J lost 8; bases outside the gene matches: 6. The CDR3 runs 13 residues. Germline values: CDR1 MNHNS, CDR2 SASEGT. The CDR3 is CASSTDRGGGYTF. In nucleotides, the CDR3 is TGTGCCAGCAGTACTGACAGGGGGGGAGGCTACACCTTC.

The chain carries TRBV4-1 and TRBJ2-7; D remains unclear. The CDR3 sequence is 13 residues long. Trimming removed 0 bases from V and 1 base from J, with 4 bases in between. CDR1 and CDR2 from the germline V gene are MGHRA and YSYEKL. As DNA, the CDR3 is TGCGCCAGCAGCCAAGACGGATCCTACGAGCAGTACTTC. This codes for CASSQDGSYEQYF.

This chain uses TRBV6-5 with TRBJ2-7, with 9 bases that match TRBD1. Germline V gives CDR1 MNHEY, CDR2 SVGAGI. This CDR3 comprises 16 residues. Trimming took 4 bases from V and 3 from J; bases not matched to a gene: 10. The CDR3, as DNA: TGTGCCAGCAGTTTACCGGGACAGGGAAAAGGCTACGAGCAGTACTTC. Its translation: CASSLPGQGKGYEQYF.

This clone appeared once. This sequence joins TRBV7-6 and TRBJ2-3, with 7 bases matching TRBD1. Trimming took 1 base from V and 2 from J; bases not matched to a gene: 3. The germline V gene encodes CDR1 SGHVS and CDR2 FNYEAQ. This CDR3 comprises 15 residues. The DNA for the CDR3 is TGTGCCAGCAGCTTAGTGGGACAGTCCACAGATACGCAGTATTTT. This translates into CASSLVGQSTDTQYF.

The chain carries TRBV27 and TRBJ1-2; D ambiguous. V lost 6 bases, J lost 8 bases, and 13 bases lay in between. Per the germline V gene, CDR1 is MNHEY and CDR2 is SMNVEV (reference sequence). The CDR3 runs to 12 residues. CDR3 DNA: TGTGCCAGCAGAACTGGAGTTTGGGGCTACACCTTC. As protein: CASRTGVWGYTF.

This rearrangement joins TRBV13 to TRBJ2-1; D might be TRBD2 (6 bases). The CDR3 is 15 amino acids. Germline CDR1 PRHDT, CDR2 FYEKMQ (reference sequence). The V end was cut by 2 bases, the J end by 5 bases, with 13 bases between. CDR3 in amino acids: CASSLTGGADNEQFF. The CDR3 nucleotides are TGTGCCAGCAGCTTAACCGGCGGGGCCGACAATGAGCAGTTCTTC. Based on the CDR3 plus reference TRBV13 and TRBJ2-1, the full variable domain is AAGVIQSPRHLIKEKRETATLKCYPIPRHDTVYWYQQGPGQDPQFLISFYEKMQSDKGSIPDRFSAQQFSDYHSELNMSSLELGDSALYFCASSLTGGADNEQFFGPGTRLTVL.

The chain combines TRBV28 with TRBJ2-6; possible D gene TRBD1, 6 bases. CDR1 is MDHEN, CDR2 SYDVKM, per germline. V was clipped by 5 bases and J by 3 bases, with 11 bases between them. This CDR3 region has 15 residues. CDR3 protein: CASSTTGSGANVLTF. The CDR3 bases are TGTGCCAGCAGTACTACAGGGAGTGGGGCCAACGTCCTGACTTTC.

V and J are TRBV7-8 and TRBJ2-2, with D perhaps TRBD2 (6 bases). This CDR3 comprises 16 residues. Germline assignment: CDR1 SGHVS and CDR2 FQNEAQ. V gave up 0 bases and J gave up 1 base, with 9 bases separating them. CDR3 sequence (DNA): TGTGCCAGCAGCTTAGCGCCAGCGGGGAACACCGGGGAGCTGTTTTTT. It encodes CASSLAPAGNTGELFF.

The rearrangement links TRBV5-5 to TRBJ2-7; D is unresolved. This CDR3 spans 15 amino acids. Germline V lookup: CDR1 SGHKS, CDR2 YYEKEE (reference sequence). Trimming pared 0 bases from V and 4 bases from J, leaving 14 bases between. The chain's CDR3 is CASSLDGRLLYEQYF. The CDR3 DNA reads TGTGCCAGCAGCTTGGACGGACGGTTATTGTACGAGCAGTACTTC.

Of note for this clone: Distinct nucleotide sequences in the sample also encode this CDR3. The chain is built from TRBV7-2 and TRBJ1-2, with a tentative D call TRBD1 (5 bases). The CDR3 extends over 14 amino acids. V lost 3 bases, J lost 1 base, and 9 bases lay in between. CDR1 and CDR2 (germline): SGHTA, FQGNSA. For the CDR3, the DNA is TGTGCCAGCAGCTTGGACACGAATAACTATGGCTACACCTTC. Its translation: CASSLDTNNYGYTF. The full variable domain, its missing parts supplied by reference TRBV7-2 and TRBJ1-2, is GAGVSQSPSNKVTEKGKDVELRCDPISGHTALYWYRQSLGQGLEFLIYFQGNSAPDKSGLPSDRFSAERTGGSVSTLTIQRTQQEDSAVYLCASSLDTNNYGYTFGSGTRLTVV.

The V gene is TRBV2, the J gene TRBJ1-3; 11 bases map to TRBD1. The germline V gene encodes CDR1 SNHLY and CDR2 FYNNEI. V was clipped by 6 bases and J by 1 base; unmatched bases: 2. The CDR3 length is 15 residues. The CDR3 nucleotides are TGTGCCAGCAGGGACAGGGGGCAATCTGGAAACACCATATATTTT. Protein product: CASRDRGQSGNTIYF.